What follows are 24 T cell receptor beta chains derived from one specimen sequenced in a study of T cell responses to AZD1222 COVID-19 vaccine. Repertoires were generated with immunoSEQ multiplex PCR, while TCRdb's copy carries only in-frame clones and drops some. The top ten hold approximately 4% of the sample, which has 150,000 to 200,000 clones, 85% to 95% seen once. The sequencing here drew on peripheral blood, taken on day 0 of AZD1222 vaccination. The receptors stem from an adult in good health.

The DNA for the CDR3 is TGCGCCAGCAGTCAATCTAGTGGCAGGGGGCAAGATCAGCCCCAGCATTTT. This translates into CASSQSSGRGQDQPQHF. This chain uses TRBV23-1 with TRBJ1-5; 8 bases match TRBD1. TRBV23-1 is labeled an ORF, and its function is uncertain. V lost 0 bases and J lost 5; bases outside the gene matches: 9. CDR3 length: 17 residues.

This chain uses TRBV3-1 (or the pseudogene TRBV3-2) with TRBJ2-1; D call uncertain. Trimming removed 1 base at V and 7 bases at J, with 8 bases between. CDR3 length: 13 residues. Per the germline V gene, CDR1 is LGHDT and CDR2 is YNNKEL (reference sequence). The chain's CDR3 is CASSQVLGNEQFF. CDR3 sequence (DNA): TGTGCCAGCAGCCAAGTTCTGGGGAATGAGCAGTTCTTC.

V gene TRBV2 combines with J gene TRBJ2-7; 13 bases are a match to TRBD2. Germline CDR1 and CDR2: SNHLY and FYNNEI. This CDR3 region has 15 residues. The J segment lost 2 bases and the V segment lost 4 bases, leaving 2 bases of the junction unmatched. This CDR3 reads CASSGTSGGAYEQYF. The CDR3 DNA sequence: TGTGCCAGCAGTGGAACTAGCGGGGGGGCCTACGAGCAGTACTTC. Supplemented by reference TRBV2 and TRBJ2-7, the full variable domain reads EPEVTQTPSHQVTQMGQEVILRCVPISNHLYFYWYRQILGQKVEFLVSFYNNEISEKSEIFDDQFSVERPDGSNFTLKIRSTKLEDSAMYFCASSGTSGGAYEQYFGPGTRLTVT.

The CDR3 DNA reads TGTGCCAGCAGCTTACAAGGGGCCGGCGTTGAATGGAACACTGAAGCTTTCTTT. Encoded protein: CASSLQGAGVEWNTEAFF. The V gene is TRBV11-3, the J gene TRBJ1-1, with a tentative D call TRBD1 (5 bases). The V gene's germline CDR1 is SGHNT and CDR2 YENEEA. The CDR3 runs 18 residues. V lost 2 bases and J 1 base, leaving 20 bases between the germline ends.

This clone was recorded only once. The chain carries TRBV30 and TRBJ1-4, with 8 positions matching TRBD1. The J segment lost 6 bases and the V segment lost 4 bases, leaving 7 bases of the junction unmatched. CDR1 is GTSNPN and CDR2 is SVGIG in the germline V gene (reference sequence). The CDR3 contains 14 residues. CDR3 nucleotides: TGTGCCTGGACTGGCCCGGGACAGGATGAAAAACTGTTTTTT. This codes for CAWTGPGQDEKLFF.

This chain joins TRBV11-2 and TRBJ2-1; 10 nucleotides line up with TRBD2. CDR1 SGHAT and CDR2 FQNNGV come from the germline V gene. The CDR3 sequence is 16 residues long. After removal of 5 bases from V and 6 bases from J, the junction contained 10 bases not matched to a gene. The CDR3 DNA follows: TGTGCCAGCAGCGCCATTAGCGGGAGGTATCCCAATGAGCAGTTCTTC. It encodes CASSAISGRYPNEQFF.

The V and J genes are TRBV10-2 and TRBJ2-1; D might be TRBD1 or TRBD2, each matching 5 bases. The CDR3 spans 15 residues. V was trimmed by 3 bases and J by 2 bases, leaving 11 bases between them. CDR1 is WSHSY, CDR2 SAAADI, per germline. The CDR3 loop reads CASSDPGGPYNEQFF. The CDR3 nucleotides read TGCGCCAGCAGTGATCCTGGGGGTCCCTACAATGAGCAGTTCTTC.

The chain recombines TRBV28 with TRBJ1-4; D may be TRBD1 (5 bases). With 1 base removed from V and 9 bases from J, the gap between germline ends came to 9 bases. Germline CDR1 reads MDHEN; CDR2 reads SYDVKM. This CDR3 is 13 amino acids long. The CDR3 reads CASSLSRQQKLFF. In DNA form, the CDR3 reads TGTGCCAGCAGTTTATCGCGACAGCAAAAACTGTTTTTT.

This chain joins TRBV24-1 and TRBJ2-1; 10 positions match TRBD2. The CDR3 has 15 amino acids. Germline values: CDR1 KGHDR, CDR2 SFDVKD. Trimming removed 3 bases from V and 6 bases from J; junction bases left unmatched: 4. The CDR3 spells CATSDLGTSANEQFF. CDR3 nucleotide sequence: TGTGCCACCAGTGATCTGGGGACTAGCGCCAATGAGCAGTTCTTC.

The chain couples TRBV29-1 to TRBJ1-5, with D hard to call. Looked up from germline, CDR1 is SQVTM and CDR2 is ANQGSEA. Trimming removed 3 bases from V and 0 bases from J, with 6 bases in between. The CDR3 runs to 13 residues. Here the CDR3 DNA reads TGCAGCGTTGAGATTAATAGCAATCAGCCCCAGCATTTT. Its protein product is CSVEINSNQPQHF.

The chain recombines TRBV5-1 with TRBJ2-7, with a tentative D call TRBD2 (7 bases). CDR3 length: 14 residues. V was trimmed by 4 bases and J by 6 bases, leaving 17 bases between them. Per the germline V gene, CDR1 is SGHRS and CDR2 is YFSETQ. The CDR3 here is CASSLDRWGGEQYF. Written as DNA, the CDR3 is TGCGCCAGCAGCCTAGACAGGTGGGGGGGCGAGCAGTACTTC. The full variable domain, rest sourced from reference TRBV5-1 and TRBJ2-7, is KAGVTQTPRYLIKTRGQQVTLSCSPISGHRSVSWYQQTPGQGLQFLFEYFSETQRNKGNFPGRFSGRQFSNSRSEMNVSTLELGDSALYLCASSLDRWGGEQYFGPGTRLTVT.

The chain employs TRBV6-5 and TRBJ2-7; 7 bases line up with TRBD2. Germline CDR1 and CDR2: MNHEY and SVGAGI. The CDR3 has 14 residues. The V and J ends lost 6 bases and 2 bases, in that order; junction bases with no gene match: 7. CDR3 residues: CASSRSGKAYEQYF. Here the CDR3 DNA reads TGTGCCAGCAGCCGGAGCGGGAAGGCCTACGAGCAGTACTTC.

The gene calls are TRBV5-1 and TRBJ1-2; possible D gene TRBD1, 6 bases. This CDR3 comprises 16 residues. With 7 bases removed from V and 2 bases from J, the gap between germline ends came to 21 bases. CDR1 is SGHRS, CDR2 YFSETQ, per germline. The CDR3 sequence is CASQKGGASLNYGYTF. The CDR3 DNA is TGCGCCAGCCAAAAAGGGGGGGCCAGCCTAAACTATGGCTACACCTTC.

This rearrangement joins TRBV6-2 or TRBV6-3 to TRBJ1-1; 10 bases agree with TRBD1. The CDR3 consists of 14 residues. V lost 2 bases to trimming and J lost 5 bases; unmatched junction nucleotides: 2. Germline CDR1 is MNHEY and CDR2 is SVGEGT. The CDR3 bases are TGTGCCAGCAGTTACGGGACAGGGGTGACTGAAGCTTTCTTT. It codes for CASSYGTGVTEAFF.

The chain employs TRBV6-4 and TRBJ1-5; D perhaps matches TRBD1 (5 bases). CDR1 and CDR2 from the germline V gene are MRHNA and SNTAGT. V was shortened by 6 bases and J by 9 bases, with 15 bases between the two germline ends. The CDR3 is 13 amino acids. The CDR3 is CASRGSDGGPQHF. CDR3 nucleotides: TGTGCCAGCAGGGGGTCCGATGGGGGGCCCCAGCATTTT.

This chain uses TRBV11-2 with TRBJ2-3, with a weak D call TRBD2 (5 bases). This CDR3 has 13 residues. The V and J ends lost 5 bases and 4 bases respectively, with 10 bases between them. Germline CDR1 and CDR2: SGHAT and FQNNGV. The CDR3 DNA is TGTGCCAGCAGCCTGGAGCGGCCAGATACGCAGTATTTT. Translated, it gives CASSLERPDTQYF. Supplemented by reference TRBV11-2 and TRBJ2-3, the full variable domain reads EAGVAQSPRYKIIEKRQSVAFWCNPISGHATLYWYQQILGQGPKLLIQFQNNGVVDDSQLPKDRFSAERLKGVDSTLKIQPAKLEDSAVYLCASSLERPDTQYFGPGTRLTVL.

The J gene is TRBJ2-2, the V gene TRBV7-3; weak D call: TRBD2 (6 bases). The CDR3 length is 12 residues. Trimming removed 6 bases at V and 5 bases at J, with 7 bases between. CDR1 SGHTA and CDR2 FQGTGA come from the germline V gene. DNA of the CDR3: TGTGCCAGCAGACGGGGGACCGGGGAGCTGTTTTTT. Protein product: CASRRGTGELFF.

The chain joins TRBV5-1 to TRBJ1-6, with 7 bases aligning to TRBD1. The CDR3 spans 16 residues. Germline lookup yields CDR1 SGHRS and CDR2 YFSETQ. The V and J ends lost 2 bases and 6 bases, in that order; junction bases with no gene match: 8. The CDR3 loop is CASSLQQGLANSPLHF. The CDR3 DNA reads as TGCGCCAGCAGCTTACAACAGGGGCTGGCTAATTCACCCCTCCACTTT.

The chain employs TRBV10-2 and TRBJ1-5; the D gene is possibly TRBD1 (5 bases). The CDR3 is made up of 13 amino acids. Germline CDR1 and CDR2: WSHSY and SAAADI. V was pared by 4 bases and J by 4 bases, with 8 bases between. The CDR3 loop is CASSGGVNQPQHF. The CDR3 DNA reads TGCGCCAGCAGTGGGGGGGTAAATCAGCCCCAGCATTTT.

This sequence joins TRBV9 and TRBJ2-1; D is uncertain. V lost 2 bases to trimming and J lost 5 bases, with 5 bases between them. The CDR3 runs 12 residues. The V gene's germline CDR1 is SGDLS and CDR2 YYNGEE. CDR3: CASSVTHNEQFF. The CDR3 DNA reads TGTGCCAGCAGCGTGACACACAATGAGCAGTTCTTC.

The V gene is TRBV4-1, the J gene TRBJ1-4, with D maybe TRBD1 (6 bases). The CDR3 loop spans 14 amino acids. The germline V gene has CDR1 MGHRA and CDR2 YSYEKL. V was trimmed by 0 bases and J by 8 bases, leaving 10 bases between them. As DNA, the CDR3 is TGCGCCAGCAGCCAAGAACGGGGGCGGGAAAAACTGTTTTTT. It specifies CASSQERGREKLFF.

This chain links TRBV5-1 with TRBJ2-6, with D uncertain. The CDR3 totals 14 residues. Per the germline V gene, CDR1 is SGHRS and CDR2 is YFSETQ. V shed 6 bases and J shed 0 bases, with 7 bases lying between them. The CDR3 protein is CASTPGSGANVLTF. The CDR3 bases are TGCGCCAGCACCCCCGGCTCTGGGGCCAACGTCCTGACTTTC.

The chain carries TRBV6-5 and TRBJ1-3; D uncertain. Germline values: CDR1 MNHEY, CDR2 SVGAGI. Trimming took off 8 bases at V and 0 bases at J, with 11 bases between the two ends. This CDR3 comprises 14 residues. Here the CDR3 reads CASRGPVSGNTIYF. The CDR3 DNA sequence: TGTGCCAGCCGAGGGCCCGTCTCTGGAAACACCATATATTTT.

The rearrangement uses TRBV7-8 and TRBJ2-1, with 7 positions matching TRBD1. After removal of 5 bases from V and 4 bases from J, the junction contained 2 bases not matched to a gene. This CDR3 region has 13 residues. Germline values: CDR1 SGHVS, CDR2 FQNEAQ. In DNA, the CDR3 is TGTGCCAGCAGCAGGGGACAGTACAATGAGCAGTTCTTC. This codes for CASSRGQYNEQFF.